The next 6 T cell receptor beta chains were all read from a single sample in a study of blood T cell repertoires in COVID-19. Using immunoSEQ multiplex PCR, the repertoire was profiled, and TCRdb retains in-frame clones only, with some absent. This repertoire shows fewer than 700,000 clones, roughly 91% found once; its top ten account for less than 9%. Material: peripheral blood. The source of these receptors is a woman aged 50 to 60 with COVID-19, enrolled during active disease.

V usage is TRBV5-1 and J usage is TRBJ1-2; TRBD1 matches 7 bases. Trimming cost V 2 bases and J 3 bases; bases outside gene matches: 22. Germline V gene data show CDR1 as SGHRS and CDR2 as YFSETQ. The CDR3 has 20 residues. CDR3 in amino acids: CASSFGMGQGVYLRDYGYTF. CDR3 nucleotide sequence: TGCGCCAGCAGCTTTGGGATGGGCCAGGGGGTTTACTTGCGCGACTATGGCTACACCTTC.

In this sample, this clone turned up a few times. The V call is TRBV19, the J call TRBJ1-1; 7 bases line up with TRBD1. V lost 4 bases to trimming and J lost 1 base; unmatched junction nucleotides: 3. The germline V gene has CDR1 LNHDA and CDR2 SQIVND (reference sequence). The CDR3 has 14 amino acids. Here the CDR3 reads CASSTGTENTEAFF. The CDR3 bases are TGTGCCAGTAGTACCGGGACAGAGAACACTGAAGCTTTCTTT. The full variable domain, its missing parts supplied by reference TRBV19 and TRBJ1-1, is DGGITQSPKYLFRKEGQNVTLSCEQNLNHDAMYWYRQDPGQGLRLIYYSQIVNDFQKGDIAEGYSVSREKKESFPLTVTSAQKNPTAFYLCASSTGTENTEAFFGQGTRLTVV.

The chain links TRBV7-6 to TRBJ2-1; TRBD2 is a possible D gene (5 bases). CDR3 length: 16 residues. Per the germline V gene, CDR1 is SGHVS and CDR2 is FNYEAQ. V was pared by 5 bases and J by 1 base, with 15 bases between. Written as DNA, the CDR3 is TGTGCCAGCAGCCCCGTTCTCGGGGAATCCTACAATGAGCAGTTCTTC. Translated: CASSPVLGESYNEQFF. Drawing the rest from reference TRBV7-6 and TRBJ2-1, the complete variable domain is GAGVSQSPRYKVTKRGQDVALRCDPISGHVSLYWYRQALGQGPEFLTYFNYEAQQDKSGLPNDRFSAERPEGSISTLTIQRTEQRDSAMYRCASSPVLGESYNEQFFGPGTRLTVL.

The chain recombines TRBV4-1 with TRBJ2-7, with 11 bases lining up with TRBD2. CDR1 and CDR2 from the germline V gene are MGHRA and YSYEKL. J gave up 1 base and V 1 base, and 3 bases lay outside the gene matches. This CDR3 has 16 amino acids. For the CDR3, the DNA is TGCGCCAGCAGCCAAGCTAGCGGGGGGCCTTCCTACGAGCAGTACTTC. Amino acid sequence: CASSQASGGPSYEQYF.

The chain recombines TRBV10-2 with TRBJ1-1; 9 bases fit TRBD1. The CDR3 has 12 amino acids. Germline lookup yields CDR1 WSHSY and CDR2 SAAADI. Losses at the gene ends were 4 bases for V and 6 bases for J; bases not matched to a gene: 0. This chain's CDR3 is CASSGTGAEAFF. The CDR3 nucleotides read TGCGCCAGCAGTGGGACAGGGGCTGAAGCTTTCTTT.

The chain is built from TRBV3-1 (or the pseudogene TRBV3-2) and TRBJ1-6, with TRBD1 as a possible D gene (5 bases). The length of the CDR3 is 15 residues. The ends were cut back, 0 bases at V and 8 bases at J, with 11 bases in the middle. The germline V gene has CDR1 LGHDT and CDR2 YNNKEL (reference sequence). CDR3 DNA sequence: TGTGCCAGCAGCCAAGATGGTCAGGGTGATTCACCCCTCCACTTT. It translates to CASSQDGQGDSPLHF.